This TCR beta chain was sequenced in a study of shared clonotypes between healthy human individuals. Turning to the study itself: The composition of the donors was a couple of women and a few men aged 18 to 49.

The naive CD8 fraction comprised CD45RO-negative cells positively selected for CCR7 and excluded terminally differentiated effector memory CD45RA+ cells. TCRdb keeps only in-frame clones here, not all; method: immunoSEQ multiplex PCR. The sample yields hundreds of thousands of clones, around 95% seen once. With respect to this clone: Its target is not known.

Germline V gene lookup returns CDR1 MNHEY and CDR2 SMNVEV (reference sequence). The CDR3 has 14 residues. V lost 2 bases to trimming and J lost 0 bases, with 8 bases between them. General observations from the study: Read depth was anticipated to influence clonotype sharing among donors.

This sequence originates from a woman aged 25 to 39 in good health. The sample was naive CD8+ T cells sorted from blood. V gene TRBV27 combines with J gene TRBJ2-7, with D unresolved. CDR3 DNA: TGTGCCAGCAGTTTACTCTGGTCCTCCTACGAGCAGTACTTC. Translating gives CASSLLWSSYEQYF.